This TCR beta chain was retrieved from a study of blood T cell repertoires in COVID-19. Using immunoSEQ multiplex PCR, the repertoire was profiled, and TCRdb retains in-frame clones only, with some absent. In the table there are about 180,000 clones, 80% to 90% of which are singletons. This clone was found once. The CDR3 has 16 residues. Trimming at V came to 2 bases and at J to 5 bases, leaving 6 bases not matched to a gene. CDR1 MNHEY and CDR2 SVGEGT come from the germline V gene. J is TRBJ2-5 and V is TRBV6-2 or TRBV6-3; TRBD2 matches at 12 bases. The receptor's source is a man between 18 and 35 years old who had recovered from COVID-19. The sample comprised peripheral blood. Here the CDR3 reads CASSYPGLAGHETQYF. CDR3 nucleotides: TGTGCCAGCAGTTACCCGGGACTAGCGGGTCATGAGACCCAGTACTTC.